Below are 19 T cell receptor beta chains sequenced from a single sample in a study of T cell responses to AZD1222 COVID-19 vaccine. Measured with immunoSEQ multiplex PCR; TCRdb has only the in-frame clones, and not every one. Here the sample spans approximately 52,000 clones, roughly 87% being singletons. The sequencing here drew on peripheral blood, taken 28 days after the second AZD1222 dose. The receptors come from an adult who received the AZD1222 COVID-19 vaccine.

This chain links TRBV5-1 with TRBJ2-1; D may correspond to TRBD1 or TRBD2 (6 bases each). The CDR3 runs 16 residues. Between the trimmed V and J ends, which lost 0 bases and 4 bases, there was a span of 14 bases. CDR1 is SGHRS, CDR2 YFSETQ, per germline. The CDR3 region is CASSLGGGGSYNEQFF. CDR3 nucleotide sequence: TGCGCCAGCAGCTTGGGAGGAGGGGGGTCTTACAATGAGCAGTTCTTC.

This chain links TRBV2 with TRBJ2-4; possible D gene TRBD2, 5 bases. Trimming took off 8 bases at V and 7 bases at J, with 15 bases between the two ends. Germline CDR1 and CDR2: SNHLY and FYNNEI. The CDR3 runs 13 residues. The CDR3 spells CASGALPGNIQYF. Written as DNA, the CDR3 is TGTGCCAGCGGTGCTCTCCCGGGGAACATTCAGTACTTC. Combining the CDR3 with reference TRBV2 and TRBJ2-4 gives the whole variable domain EPEVTQTPSHQVTQMGQEVILRCVPISNHLYFYWYRQILGQKVEFLVSFYNNEISEKSEIFDDQFSVERPDGSNFTLKIRSTKLEDSAMYFCASGALPGNIQYFGAGTRLSVL.

This clone was detected only once. The rearrangement links TRBV2 to TRBJ2-7; weak D call: TRBD1 (5 bases). This CDR3 is built from 13 residues. V was trimmed by 6 bases and J by 0 bases, leaving 9 bases between them. CDR1 SNHLY and CDR2 FYNNEI come from the germline V gene. CDR3 bases: TGTGCCAGCAGCCAGACAGTCTCCTACGAGCAGTACTTC. Its translation is CASSQTVSYEQYF.

This chain joins TRBV19 and TRBJ2-3; no clear D. The CDR3 spans 13 residues. The germline gives CDR1 LNHDA, CDR2 SQIVND (reference sequence). The V and J ends lost 0 bases and 5 bases respectively, with 6 bases between them. CDR3 in amino acids: CASSIDRRDTQYF. DNA for the CDR3: TGTGCCAGTAGTATAGATCGACGAGATACGCAGTATTTT.

This chain joins TRBV7-9 and TRBJ1-4; possible D gene TRBD1, 5 bases. The CDR3 loop spans 12 amino acids. CDR1 SEHNR and CDR2 FQNEAQ come from the germline V gene (reference sequence). Trimming shortened V by 5 bases and J by 8 bases, and 9 bases separated the two germline ends. The CDR3 reads CASSGGREKLFF. The CDR3 DNA reads TGTGCCAGCAGCGGGGGACGGGAAAAACTGTTTTTT.

The chain carries TRBV3-1 (or the pseudogene TRBV3-2) and TRBJ2-3; possibly TRBD1 for D (5 bases). Deletions cut 1 base from V and 9 bases from J, with 14 bases between. Germline CDR1 LGHDT, CDR2 YNNKEL (reference sequence). This CDR3 contains 14 residues. Here the CDR3 reads CASSQAIGGATQYF. The CDR3 nucleotides are TGTGCCAGCAGCCAAGCAATAGGTGGGGCCACGCAGTATTTT.

The rearrangement links TRBV10-2 to TRBJ2-7, with a weak D call TRBD2 (5 bases). CDR1 and CDR2 from the germline V gene are WSHSY and SAAADI. V lost 6 bases to trimming and J lost 0 bases, with 9 bases between them. This CDR3 has 13 residues. The CDR3 protein is CASRVGSSYEQYF. Here the CDR3 DNA reads TGCGCCAGCAGGGTGGGGAGCTCCTACGAGCAGTACTTC.

V gene TRBV7-8 combines with J gene TRBJ2-7; 8 bases are a match to TRBD2. The CDR3 is 15 amino acids. Germline-derived CDR1 and CDR2 are SGHVS and FQNEAQ. V was clipped by 2 bases and J by 3 bases; unmatched bases: 6. CDR3 sequence (DNA): TGTGCCAGCAGCTTACGTAGCGGGGTCGTCTACGAGCAGTACTTC. It is translated as CASSLRSGVVYEQYF.

V and J are TRBV27 and TRBJ2-5, with 12 bases fitting TRBD1. This CDR3 has 14 residues. J was trimmed by 5 bases and V by 5 bases; bases with no gene match: 3. Germline loops: CDR1 MNHEY, CDR2 SMNVEV (reference sequence). Here the CDR3 reads CASSPGTGGETQYF. CDR3 sequence (DNA): TGTGCCAGCAGTCCCGGGACAGGGGGCGAGACCCAGTACTTC.

The chain is built from TRBV19 and TRBJ2-3; perhaps D is TRBD1 or TRBD2 (5 bases each). The CDR3 sequence is 13 residues long. From germline, CDR1 is LNHDA and CDR2 SQIVND (reference sequence). The V end lost 5 bases, the J end lost 14 bases, and 20 bases lay between the germline ends. CDR3 region: CASSPTPGTHVYF. The CDR3 DNA sequence: TGTGCCAGTAGTCCCACTCCCGGGACCCACGTGTATTTT.

The table lists this clone with a count of one. The chain carries TRBV12-3 or TRBV12-4 and TRBJ2-1; no definite D call. The ends were cut back, 4 bases at V and 9 bases at J, with 10 bases in the middle. The CDR3 has 12 amino acids. CDR3 sequence: CASSYGIGEQFF. CDR3 nucleotides: TGTGCCAGCAGTTACGGCATCGGTGAGCAGTTCTTC.

This chain connects TRBV5-6 to TRBJ2-5; D is perhaps TRBD2 (6 bases). The CDR3 spans 14 residues. Germline CDR1 SGHDT, CDR2 YYEEEE. V shed 4 bases and J shed 4 bases, with 14 bases lying between them. The CDR3 sequence is CASSPWGVGETQYF. The CDR3 coding sequence is TGTGCCAGCAGCCCCTGGGGGGTCGGAGAGACCCAGTACTTC.

The chain recombines TRBV28 with TRBJ1-1; D gene unclear. Germline V gene lookup returns CDR1 MDHEN and CDR2 SYDVKM. V shed 6 bases and J shed 2 bases, with 16 bases lying between them. This CDR3 region has 15 residues. Here the CDR3 reads CASSYLSLGNTEAFF. The CDR3 DNA reads TGTGCCAGCAGCTACTTAAGTTTGGGAAACACTGAAGCTTTCTTT.

The J gene is TRBJ2-7, the V gene TRBV7-2, with D maybe TRBD1 (5 bases). The CDR3 covers 13 residues. Germline V gene sequence: CDR1 SGHTA, CDR2 FQGNSA. The ends were cut back, 1 base at V and 2 bases at J, with 6 bases in the middle. DNA of the CDR3: TGTGCCAGCAGCTTAGACAGGACCTACGAGCAGTACTTC. Translating it yields CASSLDRTYEQYF.

This clone came up a few times. This CDR3 reads CASSESATLLHEQYF. The DNA for the CDR3 is TGCGCCAGCAGTGAGTCGGCGACCCTATTACACGAGCAGTACTTC. This chain links TRBV10-2 with TRBJ2-7; D not certain. Trimming removed 0 bases from V and 5 bases from J, with 14 bases in between. This CDR3 region has 15 residues. CDR1 WSHSY and CDR2 SAAADI come from the germline V gene.

V usage is TRBV27 and J usage is TRBJ2-3; TRBD2 is a possible D gene (7 bases). V lost 5 bases and J 1 base, leaving 19 bases between the germline ends. The germline CDR1 and CDR2 sequences are MNHEY and SMNVEV (reference sequence). The length of the CDR3 is 17 residues. This CDR3 reads CASSPNLGGAGTDTQYF. For the CDR3, the DNA is TGTGCCAGCAGTCCCAACCTGGGGGGGGCCGGCACAGATACGCAGTATTTT.

The J gene is TRBJ1-5, the V gene TRBV2, with D unclear. The CDR3 runs 13 residues. Germline CDR1 reads SNHLY; CDR2 reads FYNNEI. The V and J ends lost 0 bases and 6 bases respectively, with 6 bases between them. The CDR3 DNA is TGTGCCAGCAGTGAAGCGCCGTTTCAGCCCCAGCATTTT. The encoded protein is CASSEAPFQPQHF.

CDR3 nucleotides: TGTGCCAGTAGCCCCGGGGGACGGACAGCTTCCTACGAGCAGTACTTC. This translates into CASSPGGRTASYEQYF. This chain connects TRBV19 to TRBJ2-7; tentatively, D is TRBD1 or TRBD2 (6 bases each). The V gene's germline CDR1 is LNHDA and CDR2 SQIVND (reference sequence). This CDR3 comprises 16 residues. Trimming left V 6 bases short and J 1 base short, with 19 bases between.

This clone was counted once. The chain has TRBV30 and TRBJ1-1; weak D call: TRBD1 (5 bases). The CDR3 sequence is 12 residues long. The germline V gene has CDR1 GTSNPN and CDR2 SVGIG (reference sequence). V was pared by 4 bases and J by 1 base, with 7 bases between. CDR3 bases: TGTGCCTGGAAACAGGCGAACACTGAAGCTTTCTTT. Protein: CAWKQANTEAFF.